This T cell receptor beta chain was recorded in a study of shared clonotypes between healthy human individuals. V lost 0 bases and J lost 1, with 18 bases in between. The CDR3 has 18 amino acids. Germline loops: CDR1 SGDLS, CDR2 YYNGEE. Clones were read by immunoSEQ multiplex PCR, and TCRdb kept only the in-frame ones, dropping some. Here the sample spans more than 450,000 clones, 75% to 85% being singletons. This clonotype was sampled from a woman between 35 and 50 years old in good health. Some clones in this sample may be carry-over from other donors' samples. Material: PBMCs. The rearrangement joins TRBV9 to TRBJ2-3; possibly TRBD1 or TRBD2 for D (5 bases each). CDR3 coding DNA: TGTGCCAGCAGCGTAGCTATGTCTGGGGGTTCTGGCACAGATACGCAGTATTTT. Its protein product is CASSVAMSGGSGTDTQYF.